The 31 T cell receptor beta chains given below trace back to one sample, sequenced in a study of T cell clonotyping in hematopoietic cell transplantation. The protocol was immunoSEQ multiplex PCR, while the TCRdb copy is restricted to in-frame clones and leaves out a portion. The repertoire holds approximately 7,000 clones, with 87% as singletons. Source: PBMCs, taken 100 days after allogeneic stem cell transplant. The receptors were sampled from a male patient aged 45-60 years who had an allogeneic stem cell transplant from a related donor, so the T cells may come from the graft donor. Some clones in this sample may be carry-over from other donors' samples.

CDR3 protein: CSVEEGDGLYEQYF. CDR3 in DNA: TGCAGCGTTGAAGAGGGGGACGGGCTTTACGAGCAGTACTTC. This chain links TRBV29-1 with TRBJ2-7, with D perhaps matching TRBD1 or TRBD2 (5 bases each). The CDR3 runs to 14 residues. The V end was cut by 0 bases, the J end by 4 bases, with 13 bases between. CDR1 is SQVTM and CDR2 is ANQGSEA in the germline V gene.

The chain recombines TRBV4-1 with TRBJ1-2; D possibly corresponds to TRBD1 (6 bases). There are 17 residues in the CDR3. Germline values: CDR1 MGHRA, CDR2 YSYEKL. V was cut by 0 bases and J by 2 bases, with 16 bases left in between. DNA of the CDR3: TGCGCCAGCAGCCAAGATGGCACAGGGAGTACGAACTATGGCTACACCTTC. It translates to CASSQDGTGSTNYGYTF.

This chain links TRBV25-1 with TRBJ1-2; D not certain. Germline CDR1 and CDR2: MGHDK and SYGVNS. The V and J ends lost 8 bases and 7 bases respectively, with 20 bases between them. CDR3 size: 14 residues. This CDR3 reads CASSGLTSMGGYTF. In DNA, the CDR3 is TGTGCCAGCTCGGGTCTAACCTCGATGGGTGGCTACACCTTC.

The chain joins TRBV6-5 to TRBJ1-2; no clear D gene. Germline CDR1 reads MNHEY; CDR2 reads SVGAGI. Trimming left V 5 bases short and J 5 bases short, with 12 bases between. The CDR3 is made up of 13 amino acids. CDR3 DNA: TGTGCCAGCAGTCCGGGGAGGGAATATGGCTACACCTTC. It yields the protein CASSPGREYGYTF.

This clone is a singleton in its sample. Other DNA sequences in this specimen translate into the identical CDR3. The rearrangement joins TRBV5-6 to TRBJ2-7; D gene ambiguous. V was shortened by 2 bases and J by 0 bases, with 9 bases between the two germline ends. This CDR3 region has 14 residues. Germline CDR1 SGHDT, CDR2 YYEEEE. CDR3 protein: CASSFGRSSYEQYF. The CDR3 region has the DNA TGTGCCAGCAGCTTTGGCAGAAGCTCCTACGAGCAGTACTTC.

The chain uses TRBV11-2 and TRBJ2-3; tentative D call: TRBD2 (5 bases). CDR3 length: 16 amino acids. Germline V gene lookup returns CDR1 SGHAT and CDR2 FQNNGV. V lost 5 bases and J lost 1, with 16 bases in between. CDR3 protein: CASSPQTPEGTDTQYF. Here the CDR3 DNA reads TGTGCCAGCAGCCCGCAGACTCCGGAGGGCACAGATACGCAGTATTTT.

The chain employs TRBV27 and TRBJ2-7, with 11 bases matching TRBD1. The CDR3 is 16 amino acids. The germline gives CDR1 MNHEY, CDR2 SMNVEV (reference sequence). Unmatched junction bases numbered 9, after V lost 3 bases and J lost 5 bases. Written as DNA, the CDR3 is TGTGCCAGCAGTTTTTCAAGAGGACAGGGGGCCAACGAGCAGTACTTC. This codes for CASSFSRGQGANEQYF.

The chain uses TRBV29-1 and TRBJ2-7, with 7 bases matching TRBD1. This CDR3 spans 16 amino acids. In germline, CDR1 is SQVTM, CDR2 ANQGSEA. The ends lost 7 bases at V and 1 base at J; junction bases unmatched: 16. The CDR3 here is CSAEVGLGTVSYEQYF. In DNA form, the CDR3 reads TGCAGCGCCGAAGTTGGTCTGGGGACAGTATCCTACGAGCAGTACTTC.

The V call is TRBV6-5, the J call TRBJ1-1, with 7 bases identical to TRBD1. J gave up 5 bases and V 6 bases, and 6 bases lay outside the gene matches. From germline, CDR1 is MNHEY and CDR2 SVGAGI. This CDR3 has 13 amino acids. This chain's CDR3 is CASRSGTATEAFF. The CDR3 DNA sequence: TGTGCCAGCAGATCCGGGACAGCAACTGAAGCTTTCTTT.

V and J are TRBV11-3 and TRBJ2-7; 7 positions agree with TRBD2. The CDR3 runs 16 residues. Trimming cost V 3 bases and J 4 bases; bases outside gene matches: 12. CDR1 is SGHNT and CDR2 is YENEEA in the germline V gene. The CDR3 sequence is CASSFPALAENYEQYF. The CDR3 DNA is TGTGCCAGCAGCTTCCCTGCCCTAGCGGAAAATTACGAGCAGTACTTC.

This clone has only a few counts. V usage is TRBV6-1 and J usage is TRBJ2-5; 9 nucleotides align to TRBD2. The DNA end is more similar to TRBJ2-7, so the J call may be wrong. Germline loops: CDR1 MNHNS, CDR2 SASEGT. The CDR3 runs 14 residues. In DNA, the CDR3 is TGTGCCAGCTTTAGCGGGGGCGACAGCTACGAGCAGTACTTC. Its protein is CASFSGGDSYEQYF.

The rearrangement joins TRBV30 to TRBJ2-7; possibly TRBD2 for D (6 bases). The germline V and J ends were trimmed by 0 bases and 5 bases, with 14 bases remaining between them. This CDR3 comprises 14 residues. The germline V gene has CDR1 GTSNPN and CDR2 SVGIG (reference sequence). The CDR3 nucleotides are TGTGCCTGGAGTGTAGGAGGGAGCGTTGACGAGCAGTACTTC. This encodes CAWSVGGSVDEQYF.

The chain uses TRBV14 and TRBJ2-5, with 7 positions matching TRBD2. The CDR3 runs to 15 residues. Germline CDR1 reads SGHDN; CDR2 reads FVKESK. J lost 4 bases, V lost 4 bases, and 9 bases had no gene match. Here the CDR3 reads CASSLRAGVRETQYF. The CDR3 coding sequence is TGTGCCAGCAGCCTCCGGGCGGGGGTGAGAGAGACCCAGTACTTC.

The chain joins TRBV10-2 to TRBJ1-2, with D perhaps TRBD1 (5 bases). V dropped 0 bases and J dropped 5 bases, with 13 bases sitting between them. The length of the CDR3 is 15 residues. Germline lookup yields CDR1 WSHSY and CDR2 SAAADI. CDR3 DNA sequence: TGCGCCAGCAGTGAGTCCGAGACAGCTCGTTATGGCTACACCTTC. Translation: CASSESETARYGYTF.

The CDR3 coding sequence is TGTGCCAGCAGTTTAGACTCGCGCGCCTACGAGCAGTACTTC. Translating it yields CASSLDSRAYEQYF. The chain employs TRBV27 and TRBJ2-7; D ambiguous. Germline CDR1 and CDR2: MNHEY and SMNVEV (reference sequence). Deletions cut 2 bases from V and 2 bases from J, with 10 bases between. This CDR3 has 14 residues.

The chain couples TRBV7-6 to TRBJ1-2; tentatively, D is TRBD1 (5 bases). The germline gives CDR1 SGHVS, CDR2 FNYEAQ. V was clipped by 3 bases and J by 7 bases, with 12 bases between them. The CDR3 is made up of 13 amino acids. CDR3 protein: CASSLNPGSGYTF. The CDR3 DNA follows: TGTGCCAGCAGCTTGAATCCAGGGAGTGGCTACACCTTC.

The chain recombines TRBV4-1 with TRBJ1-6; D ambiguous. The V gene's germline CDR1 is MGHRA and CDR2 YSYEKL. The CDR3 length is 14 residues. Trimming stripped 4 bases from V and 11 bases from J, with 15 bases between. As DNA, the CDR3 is TGCGCCAGCAGCCCCGGACCAACCGGAGCACCCCTCCACTTT. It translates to CASSPGPTGAPLHF.

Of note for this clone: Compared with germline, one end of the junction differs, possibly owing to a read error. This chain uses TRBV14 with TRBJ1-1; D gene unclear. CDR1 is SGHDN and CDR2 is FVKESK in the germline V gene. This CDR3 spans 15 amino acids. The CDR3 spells CASSQLGTANTEAFF. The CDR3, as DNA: TGTGCCAGCAGCCAATTAGGTACGGCGAACACTGAAGCTTTCTTC.

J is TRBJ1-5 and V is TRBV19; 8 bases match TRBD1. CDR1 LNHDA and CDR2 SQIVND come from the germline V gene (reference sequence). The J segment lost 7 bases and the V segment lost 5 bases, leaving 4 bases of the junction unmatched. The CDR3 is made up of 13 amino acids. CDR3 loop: CASSSDRDQPQHF. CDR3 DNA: TGTGCCAGTAGTTCGGACAGGGACCAGCCCCAGCATTTT. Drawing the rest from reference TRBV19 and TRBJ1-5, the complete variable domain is DGGITQSPKYLFRKEGQNVTLSCEQNLNHDAMYWYRQDPGQGLRLIYYSQIVNDFQKGDIAEGYSVSREKKESFPLTVTSAQKNPTAFYLCASSSDRDQPQHFGDGTRLSIL.

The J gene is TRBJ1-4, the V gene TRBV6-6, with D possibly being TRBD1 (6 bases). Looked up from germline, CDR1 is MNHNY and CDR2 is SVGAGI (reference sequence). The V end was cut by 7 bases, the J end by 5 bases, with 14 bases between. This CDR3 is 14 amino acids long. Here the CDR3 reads CASTNWQGNEKLFF. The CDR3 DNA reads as TGTGCCAGCACCAACTGGCAGGGGAATGAAAAACTGTTTTTT.

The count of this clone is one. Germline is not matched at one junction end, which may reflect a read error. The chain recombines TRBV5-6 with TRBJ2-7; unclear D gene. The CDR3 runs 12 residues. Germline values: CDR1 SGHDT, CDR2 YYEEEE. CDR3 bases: TGTGCCAGCAGCTTGTCGAACTACAAGCAGTACTTC. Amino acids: CASSLSNYKQYF.

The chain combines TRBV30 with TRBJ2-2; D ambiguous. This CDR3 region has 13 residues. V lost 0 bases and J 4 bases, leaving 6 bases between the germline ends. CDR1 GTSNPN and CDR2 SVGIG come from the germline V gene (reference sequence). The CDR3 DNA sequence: TGTGCCTGGAGTGTGCCGGGCACCGGGGAGCTGTTTTTT. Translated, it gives CAWSVPGTGELFF.

CDR3 amino acids: CASSPGFGYTF. CDR3 sequence (DNA): TGTGCCAGCAGCCCAGGGTTTGGCTACACCTTC. The chain uses TRBV6-5 and TRBJ1-2, with D perhaps matching TRBD1 (5 bases). CDR1 MNHEY and CDR2 SVGAGI come from the germline V gene. The CDR3 loop spans 11 amino acids. V was clipped by 6 bases and J by 7 bases, with 9 bases between them.

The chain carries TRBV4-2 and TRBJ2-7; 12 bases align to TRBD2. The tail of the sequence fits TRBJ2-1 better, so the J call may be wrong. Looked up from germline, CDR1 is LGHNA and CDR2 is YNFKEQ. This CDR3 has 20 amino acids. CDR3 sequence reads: CASSQVGLAGGRGSYNEQFF. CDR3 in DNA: TGTGCCAGCAGCCAAGTAGGGCTAGCGGGGGGGCGGGGCTCCTACAATGAGCAGTTCTTC.

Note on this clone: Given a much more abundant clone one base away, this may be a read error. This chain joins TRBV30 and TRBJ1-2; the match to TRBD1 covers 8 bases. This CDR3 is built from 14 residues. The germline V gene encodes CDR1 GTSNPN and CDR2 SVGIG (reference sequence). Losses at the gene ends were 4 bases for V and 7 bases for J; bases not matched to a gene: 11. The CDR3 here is CAWIFPGGRRGYTF. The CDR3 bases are TGTGCCTGGATTTTCCCAGGGGGCCGACGTGGCTACACCTTC.

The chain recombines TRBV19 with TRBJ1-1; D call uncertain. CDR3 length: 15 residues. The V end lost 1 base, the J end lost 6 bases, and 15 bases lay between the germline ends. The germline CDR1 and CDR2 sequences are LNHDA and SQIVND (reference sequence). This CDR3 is CASSIGTPLSPEAFF. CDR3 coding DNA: TGTGCCAGTAGTATAGGGACTCCCTTAAGCCCTGAAGCTTTCTTT.

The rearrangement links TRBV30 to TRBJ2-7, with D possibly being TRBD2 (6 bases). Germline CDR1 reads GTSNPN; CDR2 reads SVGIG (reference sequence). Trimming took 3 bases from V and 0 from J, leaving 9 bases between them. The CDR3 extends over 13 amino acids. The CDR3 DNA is TGTGCCTGGAGGGTGGGGGGCTCCTACGAGCAGTACTTC. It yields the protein CAWRVGGSYEQYF.

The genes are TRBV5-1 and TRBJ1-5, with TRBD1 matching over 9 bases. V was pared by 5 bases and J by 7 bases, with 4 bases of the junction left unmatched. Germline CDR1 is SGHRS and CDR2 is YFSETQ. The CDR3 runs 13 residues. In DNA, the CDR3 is TGCGCCAGCAGTCAGACAGGGGGGCAGCCCCAGCATTTT. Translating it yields CASSQTGGQPQHF.

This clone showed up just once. This chain's CDR3 is CASSTSWRGRYEQYF. In nucleotides, the CDR3 is TGTGCCAGTAGTACCTCTTGGAGGGGGCGGTACGAGCAGTACTTC. V usage is TRBV19 and J usage is TRBJ2-7, with D possibly TRBD1 on 7 matching bases. The ends were cut back, 4 bases at V and 4 bases at J, with 17 bases in the middle. Germline V gene data show CDR1 as LNHDA and CDR2 as SQIVND (reference sequence). The CDR3 is made up of 15 amino acids.

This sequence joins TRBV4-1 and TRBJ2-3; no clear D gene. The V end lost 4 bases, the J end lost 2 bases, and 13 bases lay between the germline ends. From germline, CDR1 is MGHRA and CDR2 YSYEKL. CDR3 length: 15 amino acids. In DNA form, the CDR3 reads TGCGCCAGCAGCCCCCGGGCCACCGACACAGATACGCAGTATTTT. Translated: CASSPRATDTDTQYF.

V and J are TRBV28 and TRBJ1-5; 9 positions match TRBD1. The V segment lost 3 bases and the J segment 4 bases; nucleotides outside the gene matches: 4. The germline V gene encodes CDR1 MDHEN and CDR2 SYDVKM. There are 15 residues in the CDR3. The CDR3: CASSLGTGKNQPQHF. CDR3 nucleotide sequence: TGTGCCAGCAGTTTGGGGACAGGGAAGAATCAGCCCCAGCATTTT.